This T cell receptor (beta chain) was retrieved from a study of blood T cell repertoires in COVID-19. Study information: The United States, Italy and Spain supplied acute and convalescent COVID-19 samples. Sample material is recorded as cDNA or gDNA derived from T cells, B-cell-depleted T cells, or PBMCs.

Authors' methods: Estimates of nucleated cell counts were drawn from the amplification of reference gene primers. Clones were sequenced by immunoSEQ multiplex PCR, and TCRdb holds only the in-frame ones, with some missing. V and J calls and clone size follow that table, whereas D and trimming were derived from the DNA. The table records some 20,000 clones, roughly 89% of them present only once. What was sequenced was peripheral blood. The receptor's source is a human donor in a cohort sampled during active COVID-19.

This CDR3 is CATSDTGHNEKLFF. The CDR3 DNA is TGTGCCACCAGTGATACAGGGCATAATGAAAAACTGTTTTTT. The J gene is TRBJ1-4, the V gene TRBV24-1, with D possibly TRBD1 on 6 matching bases. In germline, CDR1 is KGHDR, CDR2 SFDVKD. The V end was cut by 3 bases, the J end by 4 bases, with 8 bases between. The CDR3 contains 14 residues.